Below are 32 T cell receptor beta chains sequenced from a single sample in a study of radiotherapy plus CTLA-4 blockade in lung cancer. Assay: immunoSEQ multiplex PCR; the TCRdb copy retains only in-frame clones and omits some. The sample lists about 41,000 clones, around 77% seen once, with roughly 7.6% in the top ten. Sample: peripheral blood, taken from a patient treated with radiotherapy plus ipilimumab. These receptors originate from a human donor with non-small cell lung cancer who had stable disease on radiotherapy plus ipilimumab.

This clone was counted between two and nine times. The chain has TRBV25-1 and TRBJ2-3; D remains ambiguous. Trimming took off 4 bases at V and 2 bases at J, with 16 bases between the two ends. Germline CDR1 is MGHDK and CDR2 is SYGVNS. The CDR3 is made up of 16 amino acids. CDR3 coding DNA: TGTGCCAGCAGTGTGGCTCCGACTCAGTCCACAGATACGCAGTATTTT. Translated, it gives CASSVAPTQSTDTQYF.

The chain employs TRBV6-5 and TRBJ1-6; D call uncertain. The CDR3 runs to 14 residues. V lost 7 bases and J lost 5, with 12 bases in between. CDR1 and CDR2 (germline): MNHEY, SVGAGI. The CDR3 spells CASKVGSHNSPLHF. The CDR3 nucleotides read TGTGCCAGCAAAGTTGGCAGCCATAATTCACCCCTCCACTTT.

The chain recombines TRBV5-5 with TRBJ2-7; the match to TRBD1 covers 9 bases. V trimming: 3 bases; J trimming: 7 bases; junction bases outside the gene matches: 2. Germline assignment: CDR1 SGHKS and CDR2 YYEKEE (reference sequence). CDR3 size: 12 residues. CDR3 loop: CASSWTGEEQYV. CDR3 nucleotide sequence: TGTGCCAGCAGCTGGACAGGGGAGGAGCAGTACGTC.

CDR3 coding DNA: TGTGCCAGCACCACTCACTTCACAGGGACAGCTTTCTTT. Translated, it gives CASTTHFTGTAFF. The chain combines TRBV6-6 with TRBJ1-1; D perhaps matches TRBD1 (6 bases). The ends were cut back, 7 bases at V and 10 bases at J, with 19 bases in the middle. Germline V CDR1 and CDR2: MNHNY, SVGAGI (reference sequence). This CDR3 contains 13 residues.

The J gene is TRBJ2-1, the V gene TRBV6-5, with TRBD1 identical over 8 bases. CDR1 MNHEY and CDR2 SVGAGI come from the germline V gene. The J segment lost 6 bases and the V segment lost 6 bases, leaving 10 bases of the junction unmatched. The CDR3 has 15 residues. CDR3 in DNA: TGTGCCAGCAGCTCAGGGGGCGTCGGTGGCAATGAGCAGTTCTTC. This gives the protein CASSSGGVGGNEQFF.

The chain joins TRBV2 to TRBJ2-3; D gene unclear. V dropped 6 bases and J dropped 3 bases, with 4 bases sitting between them. This CDR3 is 11 amino acids long. Germline V lookup: CDR1 SNHLY, CDR2 FYNNEI. The CDR3 nucleotides read TGTGCCAGCAGGGAAACAGATACGCAGTATTTT. Translation: CASRETDTQYF.

This clone has only one observation. The V gene is TRBV4-3, the J gene TRBJ2-2; 14 bases align to TRBD2. V dropped 3 bases and J dropped 11; count of bases not matched to a gene: 8. There are 16 residues in the CDR3. CDR1 LGHNA and CDR2 YSLEER come from the germline V gene. This CDR3 is CASSQVPGLAGEELFF. Written as DNA, the CDR3 is TGCGCCAGCAGCCAGGTACCGGGACTAGCGGGGGAAGAGCTGTTTTTT.

J is TRBJ1-1 and V is TRBV11-2, with TRBD1 identical over 7 bases. The CDR3 is 14 amino acids. V gave up 3 bases and J gave up 2 bases; unmatched junction bases: 3. CDR1 and CDR2 (germline): SGHAT, FQNNGV. The CDR3 DNA reads as TGTGCCAGCAGCTTCAACAGGGGCAACACTGAAGCTTTCTTT. As protein: CASSFNRGNTEAFF.

The chain combines TRBV2 with TRBJ2-1; 12 bases align to TRBD2. J gave up 12 bases and V 4 bases, and 4 bases lay outside the gene matches. Germline V gene lookup returns CDR1 SNHLY and CDR2 FYNNEI. There are 13 residues in the CDR3. CDR3 coding DNA: TGTGCCAGCAGTGCTAGCGGGGGGGCCGGGCAGTTCTTC. Protein sequence: CASSASGGAGQFF.

This clone was seen more than once but under ten times. This sequence joins TRBV18 and TRBJ2-5; TRBD2 is a possible D gene (6 bases). Trimming pared 5 bases from V and 4 bases from J, leaving 23 bases between. The CDR3 contains 17 residues. CDR1 is KGHSH and CDR2 is LQKENI in the germline V gene. CDR3 sequence (DNA): TGTGCCAGCTCATCGTCTAGTTCGGCGCGGGGCGGAGAGACCCAGTACTTC. It codes for CASSSSSSARGGETQYF. Drawing the rest from reference TRBV18 and TRBJ2-5, the complete variable domain is NAGVMQNPRHLVRRRGQEARLRCSPMKGHSHVYWYRQLPEEGLKFMVYLQKENIIDESGMPKERFSAEFPKEGPSILRIQQVVRGDSAAYFCASSSSSSARGGETQYFGPGTRLLVL.

The V and J genes are TRBV6-1 and TRBJ2-1; 10 bases agree with TRBD2. The V gene end was trimmed by 7 bases and the J gene end by 3 bases; junction bases not matched to a gene: 3. The CDR3 length is 14 residues. Germline V gene lookup returns CDR1 MNHNS and CDR2 SASEGT. The DNA for the CDR3 is TGTGCCAGCACGAGCGGGGGGGTCTACAATGAGCAGTTCTTC. It is translated as CASTSGGVYNEQFF.

This chain links TRBV10-1 with TRBJ2-3, with D tentatively TRBD2 (5 bases). Per germline, CDR1 WNHNN and CDR2 SYGVQD (reference sequence). Trimming took 4 bases from V and 1 from J, leaving 12 bases between them. This CDR3 has 15 amino acids. The CDR3 reads CASSAWTFGTDTQYF. Written as DNA, the CDR3 is TGCGCCAGCAGTGCCTGGACTTTCGGCACAGATACGCAGTATTTT.

Notes on this clone: Distinct nucleotide sequences in the sample also encode this CDR3. The rearrangement links TRBV28 to TRBJ2-7, with D perhaps matching TRBD1 (6 bases). This CDR3 region has 14 residues. From germline, CDR1 is MDHEN and CDR2 SYDVKM. CDR3 in DNA: TGTGCCAGCACCAGGGTCAGGGGTACCTATGAGCAGTACGTC. It translates to CASTRVRGTYEQYV.

The chain uses TRBV7-8 and TRBJ2-7; D is ambiguous. This CDR3 has 14 amino acids. With 0 bases removed from V and 1 base from J, the gap between germline ends came to 7 bases. Germline V gives CDR1 SGHVS, CDR2 FQNEAQ. DNA for the CDR3: TGTGCCAGCAGCTTAGCGGACGGATCCTACGAGCAGTACTTC. Protein product: CASSLADGSYEQYF.

This clone was counted a few times. The sample has other DNA sequences that encode this CDR3 too. The rearrangement uses TRBV14 and TRBJ1-1; no clear D gene. V dropped 2 bases and J dropped 4 bases, with 14 bases sitting between them. CDR1 is SGHDN and CDR2 is FVKESK in the germline V gene. This CDR3 contains 15 residues. CDR3: CASSQSRLVGTEAFF. The CDR3 DNA is TGTGCCAGCAGCCAATCACGGCTTGTTGGCACTGAAGCTTTCTTT.

This chain joins TRBV6-5 and TRBJ1-1; D ambiguous. CDR3 size: 15 residues. Trimming pared 5 bases from V and 4 bases from J, leaving 17 bases between. Germline values: CDR1 MNHEY, CDR2 SVGAGI. The CDR3 protein is CASSATTFGFTEAFF. The DNA of the CDR3 is TGTGCCAGCAGTGCGACCACATTCGGTTTCACTGAAGCTTTCTTT.

This clone came up a few times. The gene calls are TRBV5-1 and TRBJ1-4, with D perhaps matching TRBD1 (6 bases). The CDR3 is 14 amino acids. Germline CDR1 is SGHRS and CDR2 is YFSETQ. With 6 bases removed from V and 0 bases from J, the gap between germline ends came to 9 bases. CDR3 sequence: CASTTGSTNEKLFF. As DNA, the CDR3 is TGCGCCAGCACGACAGGCTCAACTAATGAAAAACTGTTTTTT.

The CDR3 region is CASSGPRGYGYTF. The DNA for the CDR3 is TGTGCCAGCAGTGGGCCACGGGGCTATGGCTACACCTTC. This chain connects TRBV6-1 to TRBJ1-2; D not resolved. V was trimmed by 4 bases and J by 4 bases, leaving 10 bases between them. CDR1 MNHNS and CDR2 SASEGT come from the germline V gene. There are 13 residues in the CDR3.

The chain employs TRBV28 and TRBJ1-4; D may be TRBD1 (5 bases). There are 13 residues in the CDR3. Germline V gene lookup returns CDR1 MDHEN and CDR2 SYDVKM. V was cut by 5 bases and J by 8 bases, with 12 bases left in between. The CDR3 bases are TGTGCCAGCAGTACCCCGGGGACCGAAAAACTGTTTTTT. Amino acid sequence: CASSTPGTEKLFF.

This chain connects TRBV4-3 to TRBJ1-4; 7 nucleotides agree with TRBD1. The V and J ends lost 0 bases and 0 bases, in that order; junction bases with no gene match: 7. This CDR3 spans 18 amino acids. The germline V gene encodes CDR1 LGHNA and CDR2 YSLEER. The CDR3 coding sequence is TGCGCCAGCAGCCAAGAGAGGGACAGTGATACAACTAATGAAAAACTGTTTTTT. This encodes CASSQERDSDTTNEKLFF.

The chain couples TRBV5-1 to TRBJ2-7, with TRBD2 matching over 11 bases. V gave up 2 bases and J gave up 3 bases; unmatched junction bases: 4. Germline assignment: CDR1 SGHRS and CDR2 YFSETQ. The CDR3 length is 15 residues. The CDR3 DNA is TGCGCCAGCAGCTTCGGACTAGCGGGCTTCTACGAGCAGTACTTC. Encoded protein: CASSFGLAGFYEQYF.

The chain couples TRBV19 to TRBJ2-6; TRBD1 might be the D (6 bases). Trimming removed 5 bases at V and 0 bases at J, with 14 bases between. The CDR3 has 17 amino acids. Germline V CDR1 and CDR2: LNHDA, SQIVND (reference sequence). CDR3 nucleotides: TGTGCCAGTAGTCCGGGACACGGATACTCTGGGGCCAACGTCCTGACTTTC. It specifies CASSPGHGYSGANVLTF.

The gene calls are TRBV19 and TRBJ1-4; D gene uncertain. V lost 5 bases, J lost 0 bases, and 10 bases lay in between. CDR1 and CDR2 (germline): LNHDA, SQIVND (reference sequence). The CDR3 loop spans 15 amino acids. The CDR3 here is CASSATIATNEKLFF. The CDR3, as DNA: TGTGCCAGTAGTGCTACCATTGCAACTAATGAAAAACTGTTTTTT.

Turning to this clone: In the same sample, other DNA sequences code for this CDR3. The V and J genes are TRBV30 and TRBJ1-5; D is perhaps TRBD1 (6 bases). CDR3 length: 13 residues. Germline values: CDR1 GTSNPN, CDR2 SVGIG (reference sequence). With 0 bases removed from V and 7 bases from J, the gap between germline ends came to 10 bases. The CDR3 is CAWSVGGDQPQHF. As DNA, the CDR3 is TGTGCCTGGAGTGTAGGGGGTGACCAGCCCCAGCATTTT.

This chain links TRBV6-5 with TRBJ2-3, with 8 bases matching TRBD2. CDR3 length: 14 residues. Trimming cost V 6 bases and J 1 base; bases outside gene matches: 3. The V gene's germline CDR1 is MNHEY and CDR2 SVGAGI. DNA of the CDR3: TGTGCCAGCAGACTAGCGGCGGGCACAGATACGCAGTATTTT. Translating gives CASRLAAGTDTQYF.

The chain is built from TRBV6-5 and TRBJ1-2, with D possibly matching TRBD1 (6 bases). Between the trimmed V and J ends, which lost 2 bases and 4 bases, there was a span of 8 bases. From germline, CDR1 is MNHEY and CDR2 SVGAGI. This CDR3 comprises 13 residues. CDR3 sequence reads: CASSYGQFYGYTF. The CDR3 DNA sequence: TGTGCCAGCAGTTACGGACAGTTCTATGGCTACACCTTC.

This clone was observed a few times. The chain joins TRBV25-1 to TRBJ2-5; D is possibly TRBD1 (6 bases). This CDR3 has 17 residues. The germline gives CDR1 MGHDK, CDR2 SYGVNS. The V and J ends lost 7 bases and 4 bases respectively, with 25 bases between them. DNA of the CDR3: TGTGCCAGCATAGAACCCCCCGGCAGGGGTGAGTTAGAGACCCAGTACTTC. It translates to CASIEPPGRGELETQYF.

The chain recombines TRBV4-1 with TRBJ1-1, with D uncertain. There are 15 residues in the CDR3. Germline lookup yields CDR1 MGHRA and CDR2 YSYEKL. V lost 0 bases to trimming and J lost 3 bases, with 11 bases between them. DNA of the CDR3: TGCGCCAGCAGCCAAGATTCCAACTCGGACACTGAAGCTTTCTTT. Protein product: CASSQDSNSDTEAFF.

This clone showed up just a few times. DNA of the CDR3: TGTGCCAGCACGCTTAACACCGGGGAGCTGTTTTTT. Translating it yields CASTLNTGELFF. The chain uses TRBV2 and TRBJ2-2; D ambiguous. The length of the CDR3 is 12 residues. In germline, CDR1 is SNHLY, CDR2 FYNNEI. V was cut by 7 bases and J by 2 bases, with 5 bases left in between.

This sequence joins TRBV18 and TRBJ2-2, with 8 bases identical to TRBD1. Germline V gene data show CDR1 as KGHSH and CDR2 as LQKENI. This CDR3 contains 17 residues. V lost 6 bases, J lost 3 bases, and 12 bases stayed unmatched. This chain's CDR3 is CASSRSGQAAYTGELFF. In DNA form, the CDR3 reads TGTGCCAGCTCCCGATCGGGACAGGCGGCGTACACCGGGGAGCTGTTTTTT. Together with reference TRBV18 and TRBJ2-2, the CDR3 gives the full variable domain: NAGVMQNPRHLVRRRGQEARLRCSPMKGHSHVYWYRQLPEEGLKFMVYLQKENIIDESGMPKERFSAEFPKEGPSILRIQQVVRGDSAAYFCASSRSGQAAYTGELFFGEGSRLTVL.

This chain uses TRBV6-5 with TRBJ1-6; no definite D call. CDR3 length: 12 residues. With 0 bases removed from V and 8 bases from J, the gap between germline ends came to 2 bases. Germline V lookup: CDR1 MNHEY, CDR2 SVGAGI. CDR3 nucleotide sequence: TGTGCCAGCAGTTACTCGGATTCACCCCTCCACTTT. Residues: CASSYSDSPLHF.

The chain recombines TRBV15 with TRBJ1-6; 7 bases match TRBD1. The length of the CDR3 is 15 residues. V dropped 3 bases and J dropped 6; count of bases not matched to a gene: 5. The germline V gene encodes CDR1 LNHNV and CDR2 YYDKDF (reference sequence). Written as DNA, the CDR3 is TGTGCCACCAGCAGTTCCGGGACAGCTAATTCACCCCTCCACTTT. This gives the protein CATSSSGTANSPLHF.